The present T cell receptor beta chain was sequenced within a study of blood T cell repertoires in COVID-19. Sequencing was performed with immunoSEQ multiplex PCR; in TCRdb, only in-frame clones are kept and a portion is missing. The data hold 350,000 to 450,000 clones, with 85% to 90% observed a single time. V was pared by 3 bases and J by 4 bases, with 15 bases between. Germline V lookup: CDR1 MDHEN, CDR2 SYDVKM. The CDR3 spans 15 residues. Sequenced: PBMCs or T cells enriched from blood (not recorded which). The clonotype originates from a man aged 30 to 39 who had recovered from COVID-19. V and J are TRBV28 and TRBJ1-2, with D perhaps TRBD1 (5 bases). As DNA, the CDR3 is TGTGCCAGCAGTTTCCCTAGGGGAGGGGCCTATGGCTACACCTTC. The encoded protein is CASSFPRGGAYGYTF.